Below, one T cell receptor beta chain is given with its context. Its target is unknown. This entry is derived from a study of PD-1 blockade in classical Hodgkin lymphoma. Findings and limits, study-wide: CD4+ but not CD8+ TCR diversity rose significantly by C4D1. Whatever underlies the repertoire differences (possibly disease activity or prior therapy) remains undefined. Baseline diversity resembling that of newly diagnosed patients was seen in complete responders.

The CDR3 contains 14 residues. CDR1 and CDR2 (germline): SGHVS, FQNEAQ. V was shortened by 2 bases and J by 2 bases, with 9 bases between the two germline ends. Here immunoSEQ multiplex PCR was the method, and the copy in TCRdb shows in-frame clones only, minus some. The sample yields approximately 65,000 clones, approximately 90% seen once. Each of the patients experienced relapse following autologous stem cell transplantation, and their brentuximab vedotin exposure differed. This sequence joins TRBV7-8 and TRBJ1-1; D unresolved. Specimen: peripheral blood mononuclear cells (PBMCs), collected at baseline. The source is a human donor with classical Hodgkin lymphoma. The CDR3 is CASSLRSVNTEAFF. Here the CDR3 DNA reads TGTGCCAGCAGCTTACGGTCGGTTAACACTGAAGCTTTCTTT. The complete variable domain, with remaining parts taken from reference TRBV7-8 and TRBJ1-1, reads GAGVSQSPRYKVAKRGQDVALRCDPISGHVSLFWYQQALGQGPEFLTYFQNEAQLDKSGLPSDRFFAERPEGSVSTLKIQRTQQEDSAVYLCASSLRSVNTEAFFGQGTRLTVV.